The next 24 T cell receptor beta chains were all read from a single sample in a study of molecular identifiers for immune sequencing clone quantification. TCRdb processed the PCR reads anew with MiXCR; each CDR3 protein has one entry. The profile shows a few hundred thousand distinct CDR3 sequences, 25% of them singletons. The sample comprised naive CD8+ T cells from blood, with Jurkat cell RNA spiked in. As to subset: FACS-sorted CD8+CD4-CCR7+CD45RA+ naive T cells. Receptors originate from a human donor in good health. Some libraries in this study had Jurkat cell RNA spiked in.

In this sample, this clonotype turned up once. This may be a read error: a much more frequent sequence differs by one nucleotide. The chain joins TRBV4-1 to TRBJ2-7; D is unclear. Germline CDR1 and CDR2: MGHRA and YSYEKL. Trimming pared 8 bases from V and 4 bases from J, leaving 18 bases between. This CDR3 comprises 14 residues. CDR3 region: CASGRPGQRYEQYF. The CDR3, as DNA: TGCGCCAGCGGCAGACCGGGCCAGAGGTACGAGCAGTACTTC.

This chain connects TRBV11-2 to TRBJ2-7, with 7 bases matching TRBD1. CDR1 is SGHAT, CDR2 FQNNGV, per germline. This CDR3 region has 14 residues. The ends lost 0 bases at V and 2 bases at J; junction bases unmatched: 1. This CDR3 reads CASSLEGTAYEQYF. The CDR3, as DNA: TGTGCCAGCAGCTTAGAGGGGACAGCCTACGAGCAGTACTTC. Combining the CDR3 with reference TRBV11-2 and TRBJ2-7 gives the whole variable domain EAGVAQSPRYKIIEKRQSVAFWCNPISGHATLYWYQQILGQGPKLLIQFQNNGVVDDSQLPKDRFSAERLKGVDSTLKIQPAKLEDSAVYLCASSLEGTAYEQYFGPGTRLTVT.

Comments on this clonotype: At one end the junction does not follow the germline gene, possibly because of a read error. V and J are TRBV6-2 or TRBV6-3 and TRBJ2-3, with D unresolved. Looked up from germline, CDR1 is MNHEY and CDR2 is SVGEGT. This CDR3 has 13 amino acids. In DNA, the CDR3 is TGTGCCGGCAGGACGAAGAGCACAGATACGCAGTATTTT. Translated, it gives CAGRTKSTDTQYF.

V and J are TRBV29-1 and TRBJ2-7; 13 nucleotides match TRBD2. Trimming cost V 1 base and J 6 bases; bases outside gene matches: 6. The germline V gene encodes CDR1 SQVTM and CDR2 ANQGSEA. The CDR3 is 15 residues long. CDR3 region: CSVEGGLAGEGEQYF. In DNA form, the CDR3 reads TGCAGCGTTGAAGGCGGACTAGCGGGGGAGGGCGAGCAGTACTTC.

This clonotype has just a few counts. CDR3 loop: CASSAKGQGITDTQYF. Written as DNA, the CDR3 is TGTGCCAGCAGTGCAAAGGGACAGGGGATAACAGATACGCAGTATTTT. This chain links TRBV6-5 with TRBJ2-3; TRBD1 agrees at 10 bases. Trimming removed 5 bases from V and 3 bases from J; junction bases left unmatched: 8. Germline V gene data show CDR1 as MNHEY and CDR2 as SVGAGI. The CDR3 spans 16 residues.

Many counts were recorded for this clonotype. V usage is TRBV11-3 and J usage is TRBJ2-7, with a weak D call TRBD2 (6 bases). The CDR3 sequence is 13 residues long. V shed 5 bases and J shed 11 bases, with 19 bases lying between them. Germline V gene sequence: CDR1 SGHNT, CDR2 YENEEA. The CDR3 nucleotides are TGTGCCAGCAGCCCAGCGGCGGGCGGGGATGAGTACTTC. Residues: CASSPAAGGDEYF.

This clonotype was recorded many times. The rearrangement links TRBV19 to TRBJ2-7; D call uncertain. The germline V gene encodes CDR1 LNHDA and CDR2 SQIVND (reference sequence). The CDR3 is 14 residues long. V lost 4 bases, J lost 0 bases, and 10 bases lay in between. DNA for the CDR3: TGTGCCAGTAGTACCGACGAGATCTCCTACGAGCAGTACTTC. It yields the protein CASSTDEISYEQYF.

The V call is TRBV24-1, the J call TRBJ2-3, with 7 bases lining up with TRBD1. The CDR3 spans 14 residues. Germline V gene data show CDR1 as KGHDR and CDR2 as SFDVKD. With 3 bases clipped from V and 5 bases from J, the junction kept 4 bases outside the gene matches. CDR3 amino acids: CATSDLQGRDTQYF. As DNA, the CDR3 is TGTGCCACCAGTGATCTACAGGGGAGAGATACGCAGTATTTT.

Turning to this clonotype: A much larger clone is a single base away; this may be a read error. This chain uses TRBV6-6 with TRBJ1-3, with 10 bases identical to TRBD1. CDR3 length: 16 residues. V lost 6 bases and J lost 2; bases outside the gene matches: 7. Germline values: CDR1 MNHNY, CDR2 SVGAGI (reference sequence). The CDR3 loop is CASSANDRGPGNTIYF. The CDR3 nucleotides read TGTGCCAGCAGCGCTAACGACAGGGGGCCTGGAAACACCATATATTTT.

This clonotype has more than one count but fewer than ten. V is TRBV4-1 and J is TRBJ2-4; no definite D call. The CDR3 length is 17 residues. From germline, CDR1 is MGHRA and CDR2 YSYEKL. Trimming stripped 1 base from V and 2 bases from J, with 15 bases between. This CDR3 is CASSQGEVVLTKNIQYF. The CDR3 nucleotides read TGCGCCAGCAGCCAAGGGGAAGTGGTGCTAACCAAAAACATTCAGTACTTC.

This clonotype has only a few counts. The chain employs TRBV2 and TRBJ1-1, with D possibly being TRBD1 (5 bases). V was cut by 2 bases and J by 6 bases, with 7 bases left in between. The CDR3 has 12 amino acids. CDR1 is SNHLY and CDR2 is FYNNEI in the germline V gene. The CDR3 DNA is TGTGCCAGCAGTGAAAAACAGGCTGAAGCTTTCTTT. This translates into CASSEKQAEAFF.

This clonotype occurred a few times. CDR3 DNA sequence: TGTGCCAGCAGTGAAGCGGGGTACCCCTACGAGCAGTACTTC. It codes for CASSEAGYPYEQYF. This rearrangement joins TRBV2 to TRBJ2-7; D gene unclear. The CDR3 loop spans 14 amino acids. Trimming pared 0 bases from V and 2 bases from J, leaving 8 bases between. Per germline, CDR1 SNHLY and CDR2 FYNNEI.

The CDR3 here is CASSPTSPHRYGYTF. In DNA, the CDR3 is TGTGCCAGCAGTCCGACGTCCCCTCACCGGTATGGCTACACCTTC. The chain joins TRBV12-3 or TRBV12-4 to TRBJ1-2; D gene unclear. Between the trimmed V and J ends, which lost 5 bases and 5 bases, there was a span of 18 bases. There are 15 residues in the CDR3.

Only a few counts were recorded for this clonotype. CDR3 loop: CSARPGTSVNTGELFF. CDR3 DNA: TGCAGTGCTAGACCCGGGACTAGTGTGAACACCGGGGAGCTGTTTTTT. The rearrangement uses TRBV20-1 and TRBJ2-2; 8 bases match TRBD2. CDR1 and CDR2 from the germline V gene are DFQATT and SNEGSKA (reference sequence). The CDR3 sequence is 16 residues long. The V gene end was trimmed by 2 bases and the J gene end by 1 base; junction bases not matched to a gene: 6.

About this clonotype: A read error may be the cause here, since a much bigger clone is one base away. The chain joins TRBV25-1 to TRBJ2-1; 8 bases are shared with TRBD2. V lost 0 bases to trimming and J lost 7 bases; unmatched junction nucleotides: 11. This CDR3 has 17 residues. Per the germline V gene, CDR1 is MGHDK and CDR2 is SYGVNS. This CDR3 reads CASSEYPGGPTGNEQFF. CDR3 bases: TGTGCCAGCAGTGAATACCCGGGAGGGCCAACGGGGAATGAGCAGTTCTTC. Complete variable domain (other parts from reference TRBV25-1 and TRBJ2-1): EADIYQTPRYLVIGTGKKITLECSQTMGHDKMYWYQQDPGMELHLIHYSYGVNSTEKGDLSSESTVSRIRTEHFPLTLESARPSHTSQYLCASSEYPGGPTGNEQFFGPGTRLTVL.

The rearrangement joins TRBV27 to TRBJ2-7; 7 positions match TRBD2. V was pared by 1 base and J by 6 bases, with 21 bases of the junction left unmatched. The CDR3 is 19 amino acids. The germline V gene encodes CDR1 MNHEY and CDR2 SMNVEV (reference sequence). DNA of the CDR3: TGTGCCAGCAGTTTATGCCCCGGCCTAGCGGACCTCCCTGCCTGCGAGCAGTACTTC. Residues: CASSLCPGLADLPACEQYF.

This clonotype was detected only a few times. The V call is TRBV6-2 or TRBV6-3, the J call TRBJ2-7, with a tentative D call TRBD1 (5 bases). CDR1 is MNHEY and CDR2 is SVGEGT in the germline V gene. V was pared by 3 bases and J by 4 bases, with 16 bases between. The CDR3 totals 15 residues. The CDR3 sequence: CASSYKGWKGYEQYF. CDR3 DNA: TGTGCCAGCAGTTATAAAGGGTGGAAGGGGTACGAGCAGTACTTC.

The J gene is TRBJ2-7, the V gene TRBV7-8; TRBD2 might be the D (6 bases). CDR1 is SGHVS, CDR2 FQNEAQ, per germline. Trimming shortened V by 7 bases and J by 2 bases, and 18 bases separated the two germline ends. The CDR3 runs 15 residues. The CDR3 reads CASMEVGGRTYEQYF. CDR3 DNA: TGTGCCAGCATGGAGGTGGGGGGACGAACCTACGAGCAGTACTTC.

On this clonotype itself: This may stem from a read error, because a much larger clone lies one nucleotide away. The chain employs TRBV28 and TRBJ2-3, with D perhaps TRBD2 (5 bases). Germline V gene data show CDR1 as MDHEN and CDR2 as SYDVKM. The CDR3 is 15 residues long. CDR3 amino acids: CAGSLGSGLTDTQYF. The CDR3 region has the DNA TGTGCCGGCAGTTTGGGCTCGGGATTGACAGATACGCAGTATTTT.

This clonotype came up many times. V gene TRBV7-9 combines with J gene TRBJ1-4; the D gene is possibly TRBD1 (5 bases). The CDR3 loop spans 13 amino acids. V was clipped by 8 bases and J by 8 bases, with 15 bases between them. Germline assignment: CDR1 SEHNR and CDR2 FQNEAQ (reference sequence). In DNA form, the CDR3 reads TGTGCCAGCGGAGACAGTCAGGAGGAAAAACTGTTTTTT. Amino acid sequence: CASGDSQEEKLFF.

The chain is built from TRBV6-5 and TRBJ1-1, with D hard to call. CDR1 and CDR2 (germline): MNHEY, SVGAGI. V lost 0 bases, J lost 11 bases, and 13 bases lay in between. The CDR3 sequence is 13 residues long. CDR3 sequence: CASSYSSSHLAFF. Written as DNA, the CDR3 is TGTGCCAGCAGTTACTCTAGTTCACACCTCGCTTTCTTT.

This clonotype has only one observation. This could be a read error, since a much larger clone is one nucleotide away. The chain has TRBV12-3 or TRBV12-4 and TRBJ1-1; TRBD1 aligns across 8 bases. CDR3 length: 15 residues. The CDR3 DNA sequence: TGTGCCAGCAGTTTGACAGGGGCACTGAACACTGGAGCTTTCTTT. Translating it yields CASSLTGALNTGAFF.

Comment on this clonotype: A much larger clone lies a single base off, so this may be a read error. Because it lacks the conserved phenylalanine or tryptophan at the end, this CDR3 is likely a read error. This chain links TRBV20-1 with TRBJ1-5, with TRBD1 identical over 7 bases. J was trimmed by 0 bases and V by 6 bases; bases with no gene match: 14. Germline V gene sequence: CDR1 DFQATT, CDR2 SNEGSKA (reference sequence). This CDR3 contains 17 residues. The CDR3 loop is CSAPNPWTGYSNQPQHL. The CDR3 DNA is TGCAGTGCCCCCAATCCCTGGACAGGTTATAGCAATCAGCCCCAGCATTTA.

Comments on this clonotype: A read error is possible here, since a much larger clone lies one base away. The V and J genes are TRBV20-1 and TRBJ2-7; maybe TRBD1 (6 bases). V lost 4 bases, J lost 5 bases, and 12 bases lay in between. CDR1 and CDR2 from the germline V gene are DFQATT and SNEGSKA (reference sequence). The CDR3 spans 12 residues. The CDR3, as DNA: TGCAGTGCTAATCCACAGGGCCACGAGCAGTACTTC. Encoded protein: CSANPQGHEQYF.